A selection of T cell receptor beta chains follows, all from one sample in a study of blood T cell repertoires in COVID-19. Some clones are missing from TCRdb's copy, which holds only in-frame ones; the method was immunoSEQ multiplex PCR. The sample yields roughly 130,000 clones, roughly 83% seen once. Specimen: PBMCs or T cells enriched from blood (not recorded which). These receptors all stem from a man aged 35 to 55 with acute COVID-19. CDR3s include the opening cysteine and the closing phenylalanine or tryptophan. A D gene is named only where the DNA matches it firmly. Size is omitted from some rows. Given values are once, few, many or a class for expanded clones.

j_call,d_call,v_call,clone_size,cdr3_aa,cdr3_nt
TRBJ1-5,TRBD1,TRBV18,NA,CASSLQGWVQPQHF,TGTGCCAGCTCATTACAGGGGTGGGTTCAGCCCCAGCATTTT
TRBJ1-2,NA,TRBV3-1/TRBV3-2,NA,CASSQDLTAGGYTF,TGTGCCAGCAGCCAAGATCTAACGGCGGGTGGCTACACCTTC
TRBJ1-1,TRBD1,TRBV27,NA,CASSLSITGVTEAFF,TGTGCCAGCAGTTTATCGATAACAGGGGTCACTGAAGCTTTCTTT
TRBJ1-1,NA,TRBV5-4,NA,CASSLPGHLEMNTEAFF,TGTGCCAGCAGCCTTCCGGGACATTTGGAGATGAACACTGAAGCTTTCTTT
TRBJ2-7,TRBD1,TRBV6-5,NA,CASTTGTGGPYEQYF,TGTGCCAGCACCACCGGGACAGGGGGCCCCTACGAGCAGTACTTC
TRBJ2-1,NA,TRBV14,few,CASSQDRTKKTGKQFF,TGTGCCAGCAGCCAAGACAGGACCAAAAAGACGGGGAAGCAGTTCTTC
TRBJ2-7,TRBD2,TRBV5-1,NA,CASNSGTRHPYEQYF,TGCGCCAGCAATAGCGGGACACGACACCCCTACGAGCAGTACTTC
TRBJ2-3,NA,TRBV6-2/TRBV6-3,NA,CASSHIGHSEDTDTQYF,TGTGCCAGCAGCCACATAGGACACTCCGAGGACACAGATACGCAGTATTTT
TRBJ2-1,NA,TRBV29-1,NA,CSVAPGLLKFYNEQFF,TGCAGCGTTGCGCCGGGACTGTTAAAATTCTACAATGAGCAGTTCTTC
TRBJ2-3,TRBD2,TRBV2,NA,CASKSGLAGDTQYF,TGTGCCAGCAAGTCGGGACTAGCGGGAGATACGCAGTATTTT
TRBJ2-4,NA,TRBV18,NA,CASSPYLRGGIQYF,TGTGCCAGCTCACCCTATCTGAGAGGTGGCATTCAGTACTTC
TRBJ1-4,NA,TRBV24-1,NA,CATSDSEATNEKLFF,TGTGCCACCAGTGATAGTGAGGCGACTAATGAAAAACTGTTTTTT
TRBJ1-6,NA,TRBV2,NA,CASSELAGDNSPLHF,TGTGCCAGCAGTGAATTGGCGGGAGATAATTCACCCCTCCACTTT
TRBJ2-4,NA,TRBV4-3,few,CASSQEIRRRNIQYF,TGCGCCAGCAGCCAGGAAATTCGGAGAAGAAACATTCAGTACTTC
TRBJ1-5,NA,TRBV2,once,CASSEEAGNQPQHF,TGTGCCAGCAGTGAAGAGGCAGGGAATCAGCCCCAGCATTTT
TRBJ2-1,TRBD2,TRBV28,NA,CASSPETSGRLYNEQFF,TGTGCCAGCAGCCCCGAGACTAGCGGGAGGTTGTACAATGAGCAGTTCTTC
TRBJ2-7,NA,TRBV6-2/TRBV6-3,NA,CASSYSSYYEQYF,TGTGCCAGCAGTTATAGCTCTTACTACGAGCAGTACTTC
TRBJ2-7,TRBD2,TRBV7-2,NA,CASSFTASGNEQYF,TGTGCCAGCAGTTTTACCGCTAGCGGCAACGAGCAGTACTTC
TRBJ2-4,TRBD2,TRBV7-9,once,CASRGRGSKNIQYF,TGTGCCAGCAGGGGGAGGGGCTCCAAAAACATTCAGTACTTC
TRBJ1-1,TRBD1,TRBV11-3,NA,CASSHRGVDTEAFF,TGTGCCAGCAGCCACAGGGGTGTAGACACTGAAGCTTTCTTT
TRBJ1-6,NA,TRBV7-2,NA,CASTFNNSPLHF,TGTGCCAGCACCTTTAATAATTCACCCCTCCACTTT
TRBJ2-1,NA,TRBV27,NA,CASSPWGEDEQFF,TGTGCCAGCAGTCCCTGGGGGGAGGATGAGCAGTTCTTC
TRBJ2-7,TRBD1,TRBV11-2,NA,CASSLDRSSYEQYF,TGTGCCAGCAGTTTGGACAGGAGCTCCTACGAGCAGTACTTC
TRBJ1-1,NA,TRBV7-6,once,CASSLVGDRAFF,TGTGCCAGCAGCTTAGTAGGGGATCGAGCTTTCTTT
TRBJ2-7,NA,TRBV19,NA,CASSTSRQGNEQYF,TGTGCCAGTAGTACAAGCCGCCAGGGTAACGAGCAGTACTTC
TRBJ2-2,NA,TRBV4-3,NA,CASSQVTIMSFPPNTGELFF,TGCGCCAGCAGCCAGGTTACCATTATGAGCTTCCCCCCGAACACCGGGGAGCTGTTTTTT